There are many counts of the clone carrying this T cell receptor beta chain. The target antigen is unknown. This sample is part of a study of T cell repertoires in cytomegalovirus infection. Study in general: A matching HLA type, together with CMV infection, was signaled by public TCR beta signatures.

TCRdb ran MiXCR on the reads and lists one entry per CDR3 protein. The top ten clones hold about 10% of a sample with about 360,000 distinct CDR3 sequences, 18% of them seen once. Study findings and constraints: It was HLA-C-restricted CMV-specific TCR beta clonotypes that dominated the response ex vivo. Individuals carrying CMV plus the relevant HLA were identified by cumulative frequency of public TCR beta families.

The sequencing input was PBMCs. This TCR was sampled from a human donor in good health (CMV status not recorded). Some clones in this sample may be carry-over from other donors' samples.

CDR3 sequence (DNA): TGTGCCAGCAGTTTTTACCCTGACCTCACAGGGGATGAGCAGTTCTTC. Its translation is CASSFYPDLTGDEQFF. This sequence joins TRBV12-3 or TRBV12-4 and TRBJ2-1; 7 positions match TRBD1. After removal of 3 bases from V and 8 bases from J, the junction contained 13 bases not matched to a gene. The CDR3 length is 16 residues.